This passage covers 23 T cell receptor beta chains from one sample sequenced in a study of CD8 T cells in Susac syndrome. The RNA, about 0.45 to 1 ug, was put through reverse transcription using random hexamers. Via MiXCR, TCRdb re-called the immunoSEQ multiplex PCR reads, giving one row per CDR3 protein. The sample contains about 120,000 distinct CDR3 sequences, under 95% of which appear only once. The sequenced sample was CD8+ T cells from PBMCs. These receptors all come from a human donor in good health.

The chain employs TRBV29-1 and TRBJ2-7; TRBD1 matches 7 bases. CDR1 is SQVTM and CDR2 is ANQGSEA in the germline V gene. This CDR3 spans 11 amino acids. J lost 2 bases, V lost 7 bases, and 2 bases had no gene match. CDR3 loop: CSAGGAYEQYF. CDR3 in DNA: TGCAGCGCAGGGGGTGCCTACGAGCAGTACTTC.

V usage is TRBV3-1 and J usage is TRBJ1-2, with a weak D call TRBD1 (5 bases). V was shortened by 4 bases and J by 4 bases, with 16 bases between the two germline ends. In germline, CDR1 is LGHDT, CDR2 YNNKEL (reference sequence). This CDR3 has 15 amino acids. DNA for the CDR3: TGTGCCAGCAGCCCCCGCGGGGCCAACCTCTATGGCTACACCTTC. Encoded protein: CASSPRGANLYGYTF.

The V call is TRBV27, the J call TRBJ1-2; D perhaps matches TRBD1 (6 bases). The CDR3 sequence is 14 residues long. Germline lookup yields CDR1 MNHEY and CDR2 SMNVEV (reference sequence). Trimming removed 3 bases at V and 7 bases at J, with 15 bases between. The CDR3 DNA follows: TGTGCCAGCAGTTTTCGGGGACAACAGGGTGGCTACACCTTC. Translated: CASSFRGQQGGYTF.

This chain joins TRBV9 and TRBJ1-2; the D gene is possibly TRBD1 (6 bases). This CDR3 is built from 15 residues. CDR1 and CDR2 (germline): SGDLS, YYNGEE. V lost 4 bases, J lost 4 bases, and 17 bases lay in between. The chain's CDR3 is CASSLQQGSTYGYTF. As DNA, the CDR3 is TGTGCCAGCAGCCTCCAACAGGGTTCGACCTATGGCTACACCTTC.

The chain uses TRBV9 and TRBJ1-1; D is unresolved. This CDR3 contains 14 residues. Germline V gene lookup returns CDR1 SGDLS and CDR2 YYNGEE. The V end was cut by 0 bases, the J end by 0 bases, with 6 bases between. CDR3 sequence (DNA): TGTGCCAGCAGCGTAGGGCCAGTGAACACTGAAGCTTTCTTT. Translation: CASSVGPVNTEAFF. Full variable domain (missing parts from reference TRBV9 and TRBJ1-1): DSGVTQTPKHLITATGQRVTLRCSPRSGDLSVYWYQQSLDQGLQFLIQYYNGEERAKGNILERFSAQQFPDLHSELNLSSLELGDSALYFCASSVGPVNTEAFFGQGTRLTVV.

The V gene is TRBV13, the J gene TRBJ1-5; D is uncertain. Deletions cut 3 bases from V and 1 base from J, with 7 bases between. The CDR3 runs to 14 residues. Germline CDR1 and CDR2: PRHDT and FYEKMQ (reference sequence). This CDR3 reads CASSFGRSNQPQHF. Here the CDR3 DNA reads TGTGCCAGCAGCTTCGGACGAAGCAATCAGCCCCAGCATTTT.

The chain links TRBV7-8 to TRBJ1-1, with a weak D call TRBD1 (5 bases). V lost 2 bases and J 6 bases, leaving 16 bases between the germline ends. Germline CDR1 and CDR2: SGHVS and FQNEAQ. The CDR3 has 15 residues. The CDR3 coding sequence is TGTGCCAGCAGCTTACCCGGCAGGGTGATGCCTGAAGCTTTCTTT. Encoded protein: CASSLPGRVMPEAFF. Full variable domain (missing parts from reference TRBV7-8 and TRBJ1-1): GAGVSQSPRYKVAKRGQDVALRCDPISGHVSLFWYQQALGQGPEFLTYFQNEAQLDKSGLPSDRFFAERPEGSVSTLKIQRTQQEDSAVYLCASSLPGRVMPEAFFGQGTRLTVV.

The J gene is TRBJ2-7, the V gene TRBV13; weak D call: TRBD2 (6 bases). V lost 4 bases to trimming and J lost 5 bases, with 12 bases between them. CDR3 length equals 13 residues. Germline CDR1 and CDR2: PRHDT and FYEKMQ (reference sequence). Here the CDR3 DNA reads TGTGCCAGCAGCTCCCGCGGGAAAAACGAGCAGTACTTC. Encoded protein: CASSSRGKNEQYF.

CDR3 sequence (DNA): TGTGCCAGCAGCGTAACAGGGGGCTGGTATGGCTACACCTTC. Translation gives CASSVTGGWYGYTF. The gene calls are TRBV2 and TRBJ1-2; 9 positions agree with TRBD1. After removal of 6 bases from V and 5 bases from J, the junction contained 7 bases not matched to a gene. The germline CDR1 and CDR2 sequences are SNHLY and FYNNEI. The CDR3 is 14 amino acids.

This chain joins TRBV7-2 and TRBJ2-3, with D unresolved. The V gene lost 5 bases and the J gene lost 6 bases, with 9 bases spanning the gap. The germline V gene encodes CDR1 SGHTA and CDR2 FQGNSA. The CDR3 runs 12 residues. The CDR3 coding sequence is TGTGCCAGCAGCCAGACCCGGGATACGCAGTATTTT. Its translation: CASSQTRDTQYF.

This sequence joins TRBV19 and TRBJ1-3; no clear D gene. This CDR3 comprises 13 residues. Germline CDR1 reads LNHDA; CDR2 reads SQIVND (reference sequence). V was shortened by 5 bases and J by 0 bases, with 5 bases between the two germline ends. This chain's CDR3 is CASSENSGNTIYF. The CDR3 nucleotides are TGTGCCAGTAGTGAAAACTCTGGAAACACCATATATTTT.

The gene calls are TRBV4-3 and TRBJ2-3; the D is unclear. Germline V gene lookup returns CDR1 LGHNA and CDR2 YSLEER. CDR3 size: 14 residues. Deletions cut 1 base from V and 2 bases from J, with 7 bases between. In nucleotides, the CDR3 is TGCGCCAGCAGCCAAGGACGGAACACAGATACGCAGTATTTT. Amino acids: CASSQGRNTDTQYF.

The DNA for the CDR3 is TGCAGTGCTAGAGACCCTAGCGGGAGGGTCTCCTACAATGAGCAGTTCTTC. The encoded protein is CSARDPSGRVSYNEQFF. The chain couples TRBV20-1 to TRBJ2-1; 12 nucleotides match TRBD2. CDR3 length: 17 amino acids. Losses at the gene ends were 0 bases for V and 0 bases for J; bases not matched to a gene: 3. Germline CDR1 reads DFQATT; CDR2 reads SNEGSKA (reference sequence).

The chain joins TRBV3-1 to TRBJ2-3; D perhaps matches TRBD2 (6 bases). This CDR3 is 16 amino acids long. Germline assignment: CDR1 LGHDT and CDR2 YNNKEL (reference sequence). With 2 bases removed from V and 2 bases from J, the gap between germline ends came to 14 bases. The CDR3 coding sequence is TGTGCCAGCAGCCAATATTCGGGGGTAAACACAGATACGCAGTATTTT. Translation gives CASSQYSGVNTDTQYF.

This chain links TRBV7-9 with TRBJ2-3; D is unresolved. This CDR3 region has 12 residues. The V end was cut by 5 bases, the J end by 4 bases, with 7 bases between. From germline, CDR1 is SEHNR and CDR2 FQNEAQ (reference sequence). The CDR3 loop reads CASSPLSDTQYF. CDR3 DNA sequence: TGTGCCAGCAGCCCCTTATCAGATACGCAGTATTTT.

The chain has TRBV4-1 and TRBJ2-7; the D is unclear. Trimming cost V 4 bases and J 4 bases, with 14 bases left between them. The length of the CDR3 is 14 residues. Germline V lookup: CDR1 MGHRA, CDR2 YSYEKL. The CDR3 here is CASSPHPKGYEQYF. CDR3 nucleotide sequence: TGCGCCAGCAGCCCCCACCCAAAAGGGTACGAGCAGTACTTC.

The chain joins TRBV20-1 to TRBJ1-5, with 7 bases matching TRBD1. The trim removed 3 bases at V and 7 bases at J, leaving 12 bases unmatched. The germline gives CDR1 DFQATT, CDR2 SNEGSKA (reference sequence). CDR3 length equals 15 residues. The CDR3, as DNA: TGCAGTGCTAGTCTTACAGGGGTTCTGGGGCAGCCCCAGCATTTT. Protein product: CSASLTGVLGQPQHF.

The chain couples TRBV7-2 to TRBJ2-7, with a weak D call TRBD1 (5 bases). Trimming took off 4 bases at V and 3 bases at J, with 10 bases between the two ends. This CDR3 comprises 13 residues. Germline loops: CDR1 SGHTA, CDR2 FQGNSA. DNA for the CDR3: TGTGCCAGCAGCTCCTACGACAGCTACGAGCAGTACTTC. Protein product: CASSSYDSYEQYF.

This chain joins TRBV19 and TRBJ2-1; the D gene is possibly TRBD2 (7 bases). This CDR3 has 14 amino acids. Trimming pared 11 bases from V and 8 bases from J, leaving 22 bases between. Per germline, CDR1 LNHDA and CDR2 SQIVND (reference sequence). The CDR3 nucleotides are TGTGCCGTCTACCCAAGAGGGGGGAGGGATGAGCAGTTCTTC. Translation gives CAVYPRGGRDEQFF.

The genes are TRBV5-4 and TRBJ2-1; 8 nucleotides match TRBD2. V dropped 1 base and J dropped 4; count of bases not matched to a gene: 7. Germline lookup yields CDR1 SGHNT and CDR2 YYREEE (reference sequence). This CDR3 has 16 amino acids. CDR3 sequence (DNA): TGTGCCAGCAGCTTGTGGCGGGGGGACCAATACAATGAGCAGTTCTTC. It yields the protein CASSLWRGDQYNEQFF.

The count of this clonotype is one. This chain links TRBV20-1 with TRBJ1-2; D gene ambiguous. This CDR3 is 11 amino acids long. V lost 0 bases, J lost 5 bases, and 4 bases lay in between. Germline CDR1 reads DFQATT; CDR2 reads SNEGSKA (reference sequence). The CDR3 region is CSARDWYGYTF. The CDR3 DNA reads TGCAGTGCTAGAGATTGGTATGGCTACACCTTC.

The chain links TRBV5-1 to TRBJ1-2; maybe TRBD1 (6 bases). Germline V gives CDR1 SGHRS, CDR2 YFSETQ. The CDR3 extends over 15 amino acids. V was trimmed by 0 bases and J by 6 bases, leaving 15 bases between them. CDR3 amino acids: CASSLVTSAGDGYTF. DNA for the CDR3: TGCGCCAGCAGCTTGGTGACTTCCGCAGGGGATGGCTACACCTTC.

V and J are TRBV20-1 and TRBJ2-7; TRBD1 aligns across 7 bases. Germline assignment: CDR1 DFQATT and CDR2 SNEGSKA (reference sequence). Trimming removed 5 bases from V and 4 bases from J; junction bases left unmatched: 8. The CDR3 covers 13 residues. The CDR3 DNA is TGCAGTGCTGAGTTGGGACAGATATACGAGCAGTACTTC. It yields the protein CSAELGQIYEQYF.